The rows below give T cell receptor beta chains drawn from one sample of a study of T cells in Graves' hyperthyroidism and ophthalmopathy. MiXCR, applied by TCRdb to the multiplex PCR reads, yields one record per CDR3 protein. The sample has 750,000 to 950,000 distinct CDR3 sequences; 35% to 40% are singletons. Material for sequencing was blood. These receptors all stem from a man between 18 and 35 years old with Graves' hyperthyroidism. Each CDR3 is given with its conserved first and last residue. A D gene is named only where the DNA matches it firmly. Only part of the rows carry a size: once, few, many, or a class if the clone is expanded.

j_call d_call clone_size v_call cdr3_nt cdr3_aa
TRBJ2-2 NA NA TRBV20-1 TGCAGTGCTAGAGTCGAGGACCCTTCGAACACCGGGGAGCTGTTTTTT CSARVEDPSNTGELFF
TRBJ2-1 TRBD1 once TRBV29-1 TGCAGCGGCGAGGACAGGAGCTCCTACAATGAGCAGTTCTTC CSGEDRSSYNEQFF
TRBJ2-2 TRBD1 many TRBV25-1 TGTGCCAGCAGTGCGCTCCAGGGACAGGGGAGCACCGGGGAGCTGTTTTTT CASSALQGQGSTGELFF
TRBJ2-7 TRBD1 NA TRBV15 TGTGCCACCGCCGGGACAGGGGGCGAGCAGTACTTC CATAGTGGEQYF
TRBJ1-5 TRBD1 NA TRBV29-1 TGCAGCGGGAACCCAGGGGGTAGTCAGCCCCAGCATTTT CSGNPGGSQPQHF
TRBJ1-5 NA many TRBV19 TGTGCCAGTAGTATTTGGGGAAGCAATCAGCCCCAGCATTTT CASSIWGSNQPQHF
TRBJ2-7 NA NA TRBV19 TGTGCCAGTAGTACGGCCCTCGGACGCGAGCAGTACTTC CASSTALGREQYF
TRBJ1-5 NA NA TRBV12-3/TRBV12-4 TGTGCCAGCAGTTCAACGGACACCTACAATCAGCCCCAGCATTTT CASSSTDTYNQPQHF
TRBJ1-6 NA NA TRBV7-8 TGTGCCAGCAGCTGGGACCCCCCTTATAATTCACCCCTCCACTTT CASSWDPPYNSPLHF
TRBJ1-6 NA NA TRBV4-3 TGCGCCAGCAGCCAAGAACGTACCGTCTGGGATAATTCACCCCTCCACTTT CASSQERTVWDNSPLHF
TRBJ1-1 NA NA TRBV6-5 TGTGCCAGCAGTCCTCCGGGGTGGGGCACTGAAGCTTTCTTT CASSPPGWGTEAFF
TRBJ1-1 NA NA TRBV7-9 TGTGCCAGCAGCCCAGGACAGAATAATGAAGCTTTCTTT CASSPGQNNEAFF
TRBJ1-2 TRBD1 NA TRBV10-3 TGTGCCATCAGTGAGCAGTTGGGACAGGGTGTAGGTGGCTACACCTTC CAISEQLGQGVGGYTF
TRBJ2-7 NA NA TRBV7-2 TGTGCCAGCGTTGAAGAGGGTTCCGACGAGCAGTACTTC CASVEEGSDEQYF
TRBJ1-1 NA NA TRBV5-6 TGTGCCAGCCTCTGGGGGGGGAACACTGAAGCTTTCTTT CASLWGGNTEAFF
TRBJ1-4 NA once TRBV25-1 TGTGCCAGCTTGGAAGGGGGAGCTAATGAAAAACTGTTTTTT CASLEGGANEKLFF
TRBJ2-5 TRBD1 many TRBV20-1 TGCAGTGCGGAGGACAGGGATTTCGAGACCCAGTACTTC CSAEDRDFETQYF
TRBJ1-1 NA NA TRBV2 TGTGCCGGCAGTGGAACCCGGAACACTGAAGCTTTCTTT CAGSGTRNTEAFF
TRBJ2-5 NA once TRBV29-1 TGCAGCGCTGAAGGGGCGGGACAAGAGACCCAGTACTTC CSAEGAGQETQYF
TRBJ2-7 NA many TRBV2 TGTGCCAGCAGTAGGGCGGGATCCCTCTCCTACGAGCAGTACTTC CASSRAGSLSYEQYF
TRBJ1-1 NA NA TRBV20-1 TGCAGTGCTAAGCCGAGCTCTGGAAACACTGAAGCTTTCTTT CSAKPSSGNTEAFF
TRBJ2-3 TRBD2 NA TRBV4-1 TGCGCCAGCAGCCAGGCCCGGGCGGGAGGGCCCACAGATACGCAGTATTTT CASSQARAGGPTDTQYF
TRBJ2-7 TRBD2 few TRBV20-1 TGCAGTGCTGGCGAAGCGGGGGGGCCAAAGAACGAGCAGTACTTC CSAGEAGGPKNEQYF
TRBJ2-7 TRBD1 many TRBV7-6 TGTGCCAGCAGTCCAGACCGGGACAGCTTCTACGAGCAGTACTTC CASSPDRDSFYEQYF
TRBJ2-6 NA many TRBV29-1 TGCAGCGTTGGAGGAACCGGGGCCAACGTCCTGACTTTC CSVGGTGANVLTF
TRBJ2-7 NA many TRBV5-1 TGCGCCAGCAGCTTATACGGGTACGAGCAGTACTTC CASSLYGYEQYF
TRBJ1-1 NA NA TRBV29-1 TGCAGCGCCCGACCGGCAACTAATGAAGCTTTCTTT CSARPATNEAFF
TRBJ2-7 NA NA TRBV7-9 TGTGCCAGCAGCTTTTGGGCAGGGAACGAGCAGTACTTC CASSFWAGNEQYF
TRBJ1-6 NA NA TRBV12-3/TRBV12-4 TGTGCCAGCAGTGACCACACCTATAATTCACCCCTCCACTTT CASSDHTYNSPLHF
TRBJ2-5 NA few TRBV19 TGTGCCAGTAGTAGTAGCGCCCAAGAGACCCAGTACTTC CASSSSAQETQYF
TRBJ1-5 NA many TRBV5-1 TGCGCCAGCAGCTTGGGGGGGCAGAGCAATCAGCCCCAGCATTTT CASSLGGQSNQPQHF
TRBJ2-7 NA NA TRBV2 TGTGCCAGCAGCTCTGGGGCAGGGATCGAGCAGTACTTC CASSSGAGIEQYF
TRBJ1-5 NA few TRBV7-2 TGTGCCAGCAGCTTACCGGGGGGGAGGGTTCAGCCCCAGCATTTT CASSLPGGRVQPQHF
TRBJ2-7 NA NA TRBV5-1 TGCGCCAGCAGCCAAGTGTCTGGGGCTCCCCCCGAAGAACAGTACTTC CASSQVSGAPPEEQYF
TRBJ1-2 NA NA TRBV20-1 TGCAGTGCTAGAGCCAGGGCGGGAAACTATGGCTACACCTTC CSARARAGNYGYTF
TRBJ1-1 NA NA TRBV19 TGTGCCAGTAGTTCAGCCCGAGGGTCAGGGAACACTGAAGCTTTCTTT CASSSARGSGNTEAFF
TRBJ2-7 TRBD2 NA TRBV7-3 TGCGCCAGCAGCCAAGACGGGTCTAGCGGGAGTTTTGAGCAGTACTTC CASSQDGSSGSFEQYF
TRBJ1-1 NA NA TRBV19 TGTGCCAGTAGTATATGGGGGGCCTCCCCGGGACCTGAAGCTTTCTTT CASSIWGASPGPEAFF
TRBJ1-5 TRBD1 many TRBV6-6 TGTGCCAGCAGTGGGGGACAGGATAGCAATCAGCCCCAGCATTTT CASSGGQDSNQPQHF
TRBJ2-7 TRBD2 NA TRBV5-6 TGTGCCAGCAGCTTGGGCGGGAGTCCGTACGAGCAGTACTTC CASSLGGSPYEQYF